The 4 T cell receptor beta chains below were found in one sample sequenced in a study of T cells in Graves' hyperthyroidism and ophthalmopathy. Authors of the study amplified TCR beta CDR3 regions from RNA transcripts. The primer set for the first-round RT-PCR of the TCR CDR3 was HTBI. TCRdb passed the multiplex PCR reads through MiXCR, listing each CDR3 protein once. The profile shows about 360,000 distinct CDR3 sequences, 15% to 20% of them singletons. Specimen: blood. These receptors came from a woman aged 18-29 years with Graves' hyperthyroidism.

The table lists this clonotype with many counts. The CDR3: CASRRTGWGQPQHF. In DNA form, the CDR3 reads TGTGCCAGCAGGCGCACAGGGTGGGGTCAGCCCCAGCATTTT. The gene calls are TRBV12-3 or TRBV12-4 and TRBJ1-5, with D perhaps TRBD1 (6 bases). CDR3 length: 14 residues. V dropped 6 bases and J dropped 6 bases, with 15 bases sitting between them.

This clonotype was recorded many times. A much larger clone lies one base from this, so it may be a read error. V gene TRBV15 combines with J gene TRBJ2-4; no firm D call. The germline V gene encodes CDR1 LNHNV and CDR2 YYDKDF (reference sequence). The CDR3 consists of 15 residues. CDR3 nucleotides: TGTGCCACCAGCACGCAGACCGTAGCCAAAAACATTAAGTACTTC. As protein: CATSTQTVAKNIKYF.

This clonotype was counted ten times or more. Sequence at one end of the junction differs from germline and may be a read error. The chain carries TRBV12-3 or TRBV12-4 and TRBJ1-5; tentatively, D is TRBD1 (5 bases). CDR3 length equals 14 residues. The DNA for the CDR3 is TGTGCCTGCAGTTTCGCAGGGTTTGATCAGCCCCAGCATTTT. This encodes CACSFAGFDQPQHF.

V is TRBV12-3 or TRBV12-4 and J is TRBJ1-3; D is possibly TRBD1 (5 bases). Deletions cut 2 bases from V and 0 bases from J, with 11 bases between. This CDR3 region has 16 residues. The CDR3 DNA is TGTGCCAGCAGTTTATTGGACGGGACCTCTGGAAACACCATATATTTT. It specifies CASSLLDGTSGNTIYF.